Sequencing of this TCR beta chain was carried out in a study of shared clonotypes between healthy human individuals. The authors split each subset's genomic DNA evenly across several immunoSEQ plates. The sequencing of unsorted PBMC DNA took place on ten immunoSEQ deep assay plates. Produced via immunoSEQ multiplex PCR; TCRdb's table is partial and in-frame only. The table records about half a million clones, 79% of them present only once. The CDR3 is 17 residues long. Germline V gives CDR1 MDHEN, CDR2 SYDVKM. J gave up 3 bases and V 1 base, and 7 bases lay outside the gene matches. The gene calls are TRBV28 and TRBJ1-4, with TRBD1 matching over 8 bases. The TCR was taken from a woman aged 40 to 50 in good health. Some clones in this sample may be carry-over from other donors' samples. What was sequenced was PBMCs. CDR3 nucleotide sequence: TGTGCCAGCAGTTTATTGCGCCAGGGGGCCGCTAATGAAAAACTGTTTTTT. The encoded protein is CASSLLRQGAANEKLFF. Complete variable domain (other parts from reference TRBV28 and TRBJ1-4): DVKVTQSSRYLVKRTGEKVFLECVQDMDHENMFWYRQDPGLGLRLIYFSYDVKMKEKGDIPEGYSVSREKKERFSLILESASTNQTSMYLCASSLLRQGAANEKLFFGSGTQLSVL.